The present T cell receptor (beta chain) was sequenced within a study of early stage breast cancer tumors. In the study overall: Of around 16 invasive breast tumors, 11 to 12 were hormone receptor-positive, HER2-negative. Study-level findings and limits: Chain pairing and CD4, CD8 or FOXP3 expression were not captured. Compared with adjacent normal breast tissue, tumors showed approximately 2.5-fold greater T cell density and higher clonality.

Each sample had two DNA replicates, 0.5 ug blood or roughly 1.4 ug tissue. Clones were sequenced by immunoSEQ multiplex PCR, and TCRdb holds only the in-frame ones, with some missing. The table includes more than 55,000 clones, approximately 80% detected once. This clone showed up just once. Its specificity is unknown. This CDR3 has 14 amino acids. Deletions cut 8 bases from V and 6 bases from J, with 19 bases between. Germline V gene data show CDR1 as MNHEY and CDR2 as SMNVEV (reference sequence). The sample taken for sequencing was blood. This receptor was identified in a person aged 35 to 50 with breast cancer. This chain connects TRBV27 to TRBJ1-2; tentatively, D is TRBD1 (6 bases). CDR3: CASHPGAPRDGYTF. For the CDR3, the DNA is TGTGCCAGCCACCCGGGGGCCCCCCGGGATGGCTACACCTTC.